The 32 T cell receptor beta chains given below trace back to one sample, sequenced in a study of blood T cell repertoires in COVID-19. Profiling relied on immunoSEQ multiplex PCR, and the TCRdb table lists in-frame clones only, not all of them. Of about 120,000 clones in the sample, 85% to 90% were seen once. Specimen: peripheral blood. The receptors shown here come from an elderly man with acute or convalescent COVID-19.

This clone was found a few times. The junction shows a germline mismatch at one end, possibly a read error. V is TRBV7-8 and J is TRBJ2-7; 10 bases match TRBD2. Per germline, CDR1 SGHVS and CDR2 FQNEAQ. The CDR3 is 15 amino acids. The CDR3 DNA follows: TGTGCCAGCAACTTAGCGGGAGGTACCTCCTACGAGCAGTACTTC. Protein: CASNLAGGTSYEQYF.

This rearrangement joins TRBV19 to TRBJ1-5; 10 bases map to TRBD1. The CDR3 length is 14 residues. Germline CDR1 LNHDA, CDR2 SQIVND (reference sequence). With 4 bases clipped from V and 9 bases from J, the junction kept 6 bases outside the gene matches. The CDR3 nucleotides are TGTGCCAGTAGTAAGGACAGGGGGTGGGGGCCCCAGCATTTT. This codes for CASSKDRGWGPQHF.

This chain uses TRBV7-9 with TRBJ2-7; TRBD1 is a possible D gene (5 bases). The V gene lost 2 bases and the J gene lost 6 bases, with 20 bases spanning the gap. Germline lookup yields CDR1 SEHNR and CDR2 FQNEAQ (reference sequence). The CDR3 totals 16 residues. The CDR3 sequence is CASSLFPQLQGSEQYF. CDR3 DNA sequence: TGTGCCAGCAGCTTATTTCCCCAATTGCAGGGATCCGAGCAGTACTTC. Drawing the rest from reference TRBV7-9 and TRBJ2-7, the complete variable domain is DTGVSQNPRHKITKRGQNVTFRCDPISEHNRLYWYRQTLGQGPEFLTYFQNEAQLEKSRLLSDRFSAERPKGSFSTLEIQRTEQGDSAMYLCASSLFPQLQGSEQYFGPGTRLTVT.

The rearrangement joins TRBV12-5 to TRBJ2-1; D is possibly TRBD2 (7 bases). The CDR3 consists of 15 residues. V lost 7 bases and J lost 4, with 17 bases in between. Germline lookup yields CDR1 LGHNT and CDR2 FRNRAP. CDR3 amino acids: CASAPLGGGYNEQFF. The CDR3 coding sequence is TGTGCTAGTGCCCCCTTAGGGGGAGGGTACAATGAGCAGTTCTTC.

This chain joins TRBV6-2 or TRBV6-3 and TRBJ2-7; 12 bases fit TRBD1. Trimming cost V 6 bases and J 4 bases; bases outside gene matches: 7. Germline-derived CDR1 and CDR2 are MNHEY and SVGEGT. The CDR3 is 15 amino acids. CDR3 bases: TGTGCCAGCAGCCGTCCGGGACAGGGGGCGTACGAGCAGTACTTC. Protein: CASSRPGQGAYEQYF.

The chain uses TRBV24-1 and TRBJ1-6; maybe TRBD1 (6 bases). There are 13 residues in the CDR3. Germline V gene data show CDR1 as KGHDR and CDR2 as SFDVKD. V was trimmed by 8 bases and J by 4 bases, leaving 8 bases between them. The CDR3 here is CATKDSYNSPLHF. For the CDR3, the DNA is TGTGCCACCAAGGACAGTTATAATTCACCCCTCCACTTT.

V gene TRBV7-2 combines with J gene TRBJ1-4, with D possibly matching TRBD1 (6 bases). Germline V lookup: CDR1 SGHTA, CDR2 FQGNSA. This CDR3 has 16 residues. V was trimmed by 4 bases and J by 4 bases, leaving 16 bases between them. Written as DNA, the CDR3 is TGTGCCAGCAGCTCACCCCTGGGGGCCCGTAATGAAAAACTGTTTTTT. It yields the protein CASSSPLGARNEKLFF.

This clone appeared a single time. This rearrangement joins TRBV27 to TRBJ1-2; TRBD1 matches 7 bases. This CDR3 has 17 amino acids. The germline V gene encodes CDR1 MNHEY and CDR2 SMNVEV (reference sequence). Trimming at V came to 6 bases and at J to 6 bases, leaving 19 bases not matched to a gene. CDR3 region: CASRIRDSGSGYNGYTF. Written as DNA, the CDR3 is TGTGCCAGCAGAATCCGGGACAGCGGCTCTGGGTACAATGGCTACACCTTC.

The chain recombines TRBV5-8 with TRBJ1-1; D is undetermined. Trimming removed 6 bases from V and 6 bases from J, with 15 bases in between. CDR1 and CDR2 from the germline V gene are SGHTS and YDEGEE. The CDR3 contains 13 residues. CDR3 protein: CASTWRGTSEAFF. CDR3 nucleotide sequence: TGTGCCAGCACCTGGAGAGGTACCTCTGAAGCTTTCTTT.

The genes are TRBV5-4 and TRBJ1-5, with 12 bases identical to TRBD1. The CDR3 sequence is 15 residues long. With V trimmed by 9 bases and J by 6 bases, 10 bases remained unmatched. Germline assignment: CDR1 SGHNT and CDR2 YYREEE (reference sequence). In DNA form, the CDR3 reads TGTGCCAACCGGAAGGGACAGGGGGCGGTTCAGCCCCAGCATTTT. Its protein product is CANRKGQGAVQPQHF.

The V call is TRBV3-1 (or the pseudogene TRBV3-2), the J call TRBJ2-2; a weak D match, TRBD1 (5 bases). The germline V gene encodes CDR1 LGHDT and CDR2 YNNKEL (reference sequence). The CDR3 runs 14 residues. V lost 1 base, J lost 5 bases, and 8 bases lay in between. CDR3 sequence: CASSQGGWTGELFF. In DNA form, the CDR3 reads TGTGCCAGCAGCCAAGGGGGCTGGACCGGGGAGCTGTTTTTT.

The rearrangement joins TRBV7-2 to TRBJ2-5, with TRBD1 identical over 9 bases. Germline CDR1 is SGHTA and CDR2 is FQGNSA. Trimming removed 5 bases from V and 4 bases from J; junction bases left unmatched: 11. This CDR3 region has 16 residues. The CDR3 spells CASSKGQGGVRETQYF. CDR3 DNA sequence: TGTGCCAGCAGCAAGGGACAGGGCGGGGTGCGAGAGACCCAGTACTTC.

This clone was found a few times. The chain combines TRBV18 with TRBJ2-2; TRBD1 might be the D (6 bases). The CDR3 runs 18 residues. V was cut by 1 base and J by 2 bases, with 17 bases left in between. Per germline, CDR1 KGHSH and CDR2 LQKENI. In DNA, the CDR3 is TGTGCCAGCTCACCACTTAGGCAGGGACACGCTAACACCGGGGAGCTGTTTTTT. Amino acids: CASSPLRQGHANTGELFF.

Points on this clone: Germline is not matched at one junction end, which may reflect a read error. This sequence joins TRBV10-3 and TRBJ2-2; TRBD2 is a possible D gene (6 bases). CDR3 length: 13 amino acids. In germline, CDR1 is ENHRY, CDR2 SYGVKD. As DNA, the CDR3 is TGTGCCATCAGTCAGTCGGGAGACGGGGAGCTGTTTTTT. Translation: CAISQSGDGELFF.

V is TRBV4-3 and J is TRBJ2-7; tentatively, D is TRBD1 (6 bases). The CDR3 runs to 14 residues. V lost 1 base to trimming and J lost 6 bases, with 13 bases between them. Germline CDR1 and CDR2: LGHNA and YSLEER. Written as DNA, the CDR3 is TGCGCCAGCAGCCAAGTATTGCGAGGGGGCGAGCAGTACTTC. As protein: CASSQVLRGGEQYF.

The chain couples TRBV30 to TRBJ2-7; weak D call: TRBD2 (5 bases). The V and J ends lost 2 bases and 7 bases respectively, with 12 bases between them. This CDR3 comprises 12 residues. Germline lookup yields CDR1 GTSNPN and CDR2 SVGIG (reference sequence). DNA of the CDR3: TGTGCCTGGAGTCCGAGGGAGAGGGAGCAGTACTTC. It translates to CAWSPREREQYF.

The V and J genes are TRBV12-3 or TRBV12-4 and TRBJ2-7; 8 nucleotides line up with TRBD1. Unmatched junction bases numbered 8, after V lost 6 bases and J lost 7 bases. The CDR3 totals 13 residues. The CDR3 nucleotides are TGTGCCAGCAGAAGGACAGGGCCCGGTGAGCAGTACTTC. Protein product: CASRRTGPGEQYF.

The chain joins TRBV2 to TRBJ2-7; D gene uncertain. The CDR3 is made up of 10 amino acids. The V end lost 6 bases, the J end lost 3 bases, and 3 bases lay between the germline ends. The germline gives CDR1 SNHLY, CDR2 FYNNEI. The CDR3 sequence is CASSLYEQYF. CDR3 nucleotides: TGTGCCAGCAGCCTCTACGAGCAGTACTTC.

The chain has TRBV28 and TRBJ1-6, with D hard to call. The germline CDR1 and CDR2 sequences are MDHEN and SYDVKM. The CDR3 has 15 residues. The germline V and J ends were trimmed by 6 bases and 3 bases, with 12 bases remaining between them. CDR3 sequence: CASRMAGRYNSPLHF. CDR3 sequence (DNA): TGTGCCAGCAGAATGGCAGGCCGCTATAATTCACCCCTCCACTTT.

This clone was observed a handful of times. The CDR3 region has the DNA TGCGCCAGCAGCCAAGATAGGGCGGCCAGGGGGCTCACCGAAAAACTGTTTTTT. Protein sequence: CASSQDRAARGLTEKLFF. The chain is built from TRBV4-1 and TRBJ1-4; 8 bases are a match to TRBD1. In germline, CDR1 is MGHRA, CDR2 YSYEKL. The CDR3 runs to 18 residues. Trimming removed 0 bases from V and 8 bases from J; junction bases left unmatched: 14.

The J gene is TRBJ2-7, the V gene TRBV5-1, with 7 nucleotides matching TRBD2. The germline gives CDR1 SGHRS, CDR2 YFSETQ. V trimming: 4 bases; J trimming: 6 bases; junction bases outside the gene matches: 7. CDR3 length: 13 amino acids. CDR3 sequence reads: CASSQGTNSEQYF. In nucleotides, the CDR3 is TGCGCCAGCAGCCAAGGGACTAACTCCGAGCAGTACTTC.

This sequence joins TRBV5-4 and TRBJ1-3, with a weak D call TRBD1 (6 bases). Germline V gives CDR1 SGHNT, CDR2 YYREEE (reference sequence). This CDR3 has 16 residues. Trimming took off 1 base at V and 0 bases at J, with 11 bases between the two ends. The CDR3 region has the DNA TGTGCCAGCAGCTTGCCCGGCAGGGGCTCTGGAAACACCATATATTTT. This gives the protein CASSLPGRGSGNTIYF.

This sequence joins TRBV18 and TRBJ2-1; perhaps TRBD2 as D (5 bases). CDR3 size: 10 residues. CDR1 and CDR2 (germline): KGHSH, LQKENI. Trimming pared 8 bases from V and 10 bases from J, leaving 9 bases between. DNA for the CDR3: TGTGCCAGCGGAGGTGCGGAGCAGTTCTTC. Protein: CASGGAEQFF.

The chain is built from TRBV12-3 or TRBV12-4 and TRBJ2-7, with 8 nucleotides matching TRBD1. The CDR3 sequence is 12 residues long. Trimming took 6 bases from V and 6 from J; bases not matched to a gene: 4. CDR3 loop: CASSSDRGEQYF. DNA for the CDR3: TGTGCCAGCAGCTCAGACAGGGGCGAGCAGTACTTC.

The chain couples TRBV7-2 to TRBJ1-4; 9 nucleotides line up with TRBD1. V gave up 4 bases and J gave up 8 bases; unmatched junction bases: 8. Germline V gives CDR1 SGHTA, CDR2 FQGNSA. The CDR3 covers 15 residues. In nucleotides, the CDR3 is TGTGCCAGCAGCTCCGCGGGACAGGGTTACGAAAAACTGTTTTTT. Its protein product is CASSSAGQGYEKLFF. The variable domain in full, with the rest retrieved from reference TRBV7-2 and TRBJ1-4, is GAGVSQSPSNKVTEKGKDVELRCDPISGHTALYWYRQSLGQGLEFLIYFQGNSAPDKSGLPSDRFSAERTGGSVSTLTIQRTQQEDSAVYLCASSSAGQGYEKLFFGSGTQLSVL.

This clone was seen once. This chain links TRBV6-5 with TRBJ1-5; 7 bases are a match to TRBD1. The V and J ends lost 5 bases and 6 bases, in that order; junction bases with no gene match: 7. CDR3 length: 14 residues. The germline gives CDR1 MNHEY, CDR2 SVGAGI. The CDR3 sequence is CASSPGQAAQPQHF. DNA of the CDR3: TGTGCCAGCAGTCCTGGACAGGCTGCTCAGCCCCAGCATTTT.

Notes on this clone: Other DNA sequences within the sample encode an identical CDR3. The gene calls are TRBV6-6 and TRBJ1-3, with D unresolved. Trimming took off 0 bases at V and 0 bases at J, with 6 bases between the two ends. CDR1 MNHNY and CDR2 SVGAGI come from the germline V gene (reference sequence). This CDR3 has 15 residues. CDR3 DNA: TGTGCCAGCAGTTACTCCGGGAGCTCTGGAAACACCATATATTTT. This sequence encodes CASSYSGSSGNTIYF.

The chain carries TRBV28 and TRBJ1-2; TRBD1 matches at 9 bases. The length of the CDR3 is 15 residues. J gave up 4 bases and V 8 bases, and 11 bases lay outside the gene matches. Germline-derived CDR1 and CDR2 are MDHEN and SYDVKM. The CDR3 region is CASGTTGGSTYGYTF. CDR3 bases: TGTGCCAGCGGGACCACAGGGGGCTCTACCTATGGCTACACCTTC.

The V call is TRBV20-1, the J call TRBJ1-5; D gene uncertain. V lost 3 bases to trimming and J lost 0 bases, with 9 bases between them. Germline-derived CDR1 and CDR2 are DFQATT and SNEGSKA (reference sequence). This CDR3 is 14 amino acids long. Here the CDR3 reads CSASGLYSNQPQHF. Written as DNA, the CDR3 is TGCAGTGCTAGTGGGCTTTATAGCAATCAGCCCCAGCATTTT.

The chain couples TRBV30 to TRBJ2-7; no clear D gene. Trimming removed 3 bases at V and 2 bases at J, with 11 bases between. CDR1 GTSNPN and CDR2 SVGIG come from the germline V gene (reference sequence). The CDR3 has 13 amino acids. The CDR3 nucleotides are TGTGCCTGGAGCGACGGAGCCGCCTACGAGCAGTACTTC. Translation gives CAWSDGAAYEQYF.

The chain links TRBV7-3 to TRBJ2-1; D is possibly TRBD2 (6 bases). The CDR3 extends over 15 amino acids. The germline V gene encodes CDR1 SGHTA and CDR2 FQGTGA. Trimming cost V 5 bases and J 4 bases, with 15 bases left between them. The CDR3 DNA is TGTGCCAGCAGCCTTCTTAGCGGAGTTTACAATGAGCAGTTCTTC. Its protein is CASSLLSGVYNEQFF. Using reference TRBV7-3 and TRBJ2-1 for the parts outside the CDR3, the full variable domain is GAGVSQTPSNKVTEKGKYVELRCDPISGHTALYWYRQSLGQGPEFLIYFQGTGAADDSGLPNDRFFAVRPEGSVSTLKIQRTERGDSAVYLCASSLLSGVYNEQFFGPGTRLTVL.

The chain joins TRBV11-2 to TRBJ2-1, with D maybe TRBD2 (6 bases). CDR1 and CDR2 from the germline V gene are SGHAT and FQNNGV. The CDR3 is 13 residues long. The V end lost 1 base, the J end lost 15 bases, and 16 bases lay between the germline ends. Here the CDR3 DNA reads TGTGCCAGCAGCTTAGTTGGGGGGAACTCGCCGTTCTTC. Encoded protein: CASSLVGGNSPFF.